This T cell receptor (beta chain) was retrieved from a study of cytomegalovirus exposure and HLA in healthy donors (TCRdb year 2017). About the full investigation: According to an earlier analysis of 550 to 750 of the donors, 200 million or so T cells yielded roughly 110 million unique TCR beta sequences and about 280 Gb of sequence data. An early release covering over 500 HLA-typed donors comprised roughly 300 gigabases of sequencing data and roughly 85 million unique TCR sequences. Among the roughly 400 genotyped donors, around 81% belonged to the genetic ancestry cluster associated with self-reported Caucasian donors. The aim of the study was to test whether cataloging public T cell receptors could identify signatures of past pathogen exposure. The T cell repertoires of 670 or so subjects were profiled by immunosequencing and related to cytomegalovirus serostatus. A separate validation cohort of 100 to 150 different subjects was used in addition to the approximately 700-subject first cohort. The study combined high-throughput TCR immunosequencing, statistical association of individual TCRs with disease status, and machine learning to predict cytomegalovirus infection status. A later analysis re-analyzed previously published TCR beta repertoires from about 730 donors and added high-resolution HLA genotyping to study TCR occurrence patterns. In the later analysis, no new phenotypic data were used to find candidate immune exposures; instead, reliance was placed on TCR beta sequences and their occurrence across donors. An earlier analysis of 587 of the donors used high-throughput TCR beta sequencing to judge whether each TCR beta V gene segment behaved as functional or pseudogenic. Donor age, sex, ethnicity and CMV serostatus were compiled together with the repertoire data. Genome-wide SNP genotypes for about 55% of the roughly 670 donors were used in a later genetic analysis, which treated that subset as a discovery cohort. Every discovery cohort repertoire had been produced on one sequencing platform. HLA typing included class I and class II loci at four-digit resolution. The number of typed donors differed by locus: about 620-640 for A, B, C, DRB1 and DQB1; approximately 520 for DQA1; 606 for DPA1; and 400 to 480 for DPB1. Because of strong linkage in the cohort, roughly five DR-DQ haplotypes were treated as single units for association and clustering. Across 300 to 400 genotyped donors of the cohort, an average of approximately 200,000 unique TCR beta nucleotide sequences per donor were sequenced, and roughly 18% of those sequences were non-productive. The paper's findings and limits, for the study overall: In an earlier analysis of around 600 of the donors, most TCR beta V segments were observed in productive rearrangements about 87% or about 30% of the time, broadly matching IMGT annotations. The classifier was reported to diagnose cytomegalovirus status with high specificity and sensitivity in both the original and validation cohorts. Linkage disequilibrium might explain the correlated functional status among segregating V segments, but an unknown experimental factor could not be excluded. While some public TCRs were present in many individuals, most TCR sequences turned up only very rarely across donors. In a later analysis, TCR association rates were found to vary across HLA loci, with the most associated TCRs seen for DRB1 alleles and the fewest for HLA-C alleles. The earlier analysis of approximately 590 of the donors excluded approximately 17 rarely observed V segments, including chromosome 9 orphons, because counts were too low. Three of the identified cytomegalovirus-associated TCR beta chains were confirmed in vitro to be specific for cytomegalovirus antigens. The authors suggested that the approach could potentially be extended to other disease states and immunological phenotypes. The study listed approximately 150 TCR beta chains as associated with cytomegalovirus. The presence/absence analyses assumed that sequencing depth was roughly uniform across donors, and that assumption may not be true. According to a later analysis, most CMV-associated TCR beta chains appeared to be HLA-restricted, and the HLA associations seemed to be driven largely by CMV exposure. A group of highly shared sequence variants was considered likely to be a technical artifact of the sequencing pipeline. HLA typing was unavailable for some donors at each locus, so association tests used only the typed subset. In a later genetic analysis, a missense DCLRE1C variant was associated with V-gene and J-gene trimming of TCR beta chains, and the association was replicated in an independent cohort. For the cohort, immune exposure information was limited to CMV serostatus. In a later analysis, about 16,000 TCR beta sequences were associated with specific HLA alleles at a false discovery rate of 0.05. Only TCR beta chains were sequenced in this cohort, and the absence of alpha or paired-chain data limited detectable features. In a later analysis, HLA-associated TCR beta chains were found to be more clonally expanded and to have lower generation probabilities than equally common non-associated chains. A further reported finding was that TCR beta sequences accurately predicted the HLA-A and HLA-B alleles for most subjects in the first cohort. According to a later analysis, parvovirus B19, influenza, CMV and Epstein-Barr virus appeared linked to several top co-occurrence clusters. According to a later genetic analysis, donors in an Asian-associated ancestry cluster had fewer N-insertions in productive TCRs than the approximately 630-donor mean. Some IMGT-functional V segments, including TRBV6-2 and TRBV6-3, could not be distinguished by the 87-base-pair reads and were therefore excluded. Assigning TCR associations to individual alleles was difficult when HLA alleles, especially DR and DQ, strongly co-occurred.

Receptor amplification or capture employed the immunoSEQ multiplex PCR assay. A mixture of 60 forward primers for TCR Vbeta segments and 13 reverse primers for TCR Jbeta segments was used in the multiplex PCR. A multiplex PCR assay on genomic DNA amplified the CDR3 region of rearranged TCR beta genes. The amplified TCR beta libraries were sequenced on the Illumina HiSeq System as 87-base-pair reads. The study's processing was this. Across the 600 to 700 repertoires, a later analysis counted tens of millions of unique TCR beta chains, roughly 11 million of which were shared by at least two donors. To remove PCR and sequencing errors, raw reads were error-corrected and collapsed into unique sequences using a nearest-neighbor algorithm that merged closely related sequences. To assign V, D and J gene segments, CDR3 sequences were aligned to IMGT reference sequences. For a sequence to be retained, a match of at least six nucleotides to both a V gene segment and a J gene segment was required. Rearrangements were called productive when the CDR3 lacked stop codons and stayed in frame with V and J; all others were non-productive. CDR3 was defined by IMGT convention, running from the second conserved V-encoded cysteine to the conserved J-encoded phenylalanine. The earlier analysis of some 580 of the donors excluded any sequence lacking an unambiguous match to a single V gene segment. In an earlier analysis of roughly 600 of the donors, a V segment was called functional when productive rearrangements were above 56.7%, and segregating when the standard deviation between donors exceeded 5%. To diagnose cytomegalovirus status from the catalog of TCR beta chain sequences, a statistical classification framework was built. V and J gene assignment, in a later analysis, came from comparing TCR nucleotide sequences with IMGT/GENE-DB human TR gene sequences. The TCRdist pipeline was used in a later analysis to assign CDR3 sequences and most-parsimonious VDJ recombination scenarios. In a later analysis, each TCR beta chain was defined by its CDR3 amino acid sequence together with its V-gene family, and reads without a unique V-gene family were excluded. As a way to deal with suspected cross-contamination and a sequencing artifact, a later analysis dropped approximately 570 nucleotide sequences that were highly shared and had low generation probability. A later analysis calculated a clonal expansion index for each public chain from normalized within-repertoire ranks of inferred template counts. Generation probabilities in a later analysis came from a VDJ recombination model fitted to out-of-frame rearrangements, and those results were checked against IGoR. In a later analysis, hypergeometric tests were used to score TCR-TCR, TCR-HLA and TCR-CMV co-occurrence, with a repertoire-size bias correction applied to TCR pairs. To estimate false discovery rates, a later analysis permuted the HLA or CMV assignments 20 times. In a later analysis, co-occurring TCRs were grouped with DBSCAN, and TCRdist sequence similarity was added when clustering was performed within HLA-allele-positive subsets. Repertoires with fewer than 30,000 or more than 120,000 public chains, plus five repertoires with anomalous nucleotide sharing, were excluded from co-occurrence clustering. TCRdb re-hosts the immuneACCESS table, in-frame sequences only. Its copies lack some clones; in the studies checked, an unresolved V gene accounts for under half of them, and the cause for the rest is not known. V and J calls and clone size are copied from that table; D and trimming were computed from the DNA. The table for this sample records about 210,000 clones. Roughly 0.98% of the sample comes from the top ten.

The cohort comprised several hundred healthy bone marrow donors. Cohort members were all nominally healthy when sampled, although unrecorded immune exposures were likely present. The donor tested CMV seropositive, placing the donor among the 250 to 350 seropositive members of the cohort. A peripheral blood sample was collected from each donor, and TCR beta sequencing was performed on peripheral blood mononuclear cells. Genomic DNA was extracted from the blood cell samples with the Qiagen DNeasy Blood Extraction Kit. As regards this clone: Its target antigen remains unknown.

Trimming takes 6 bases from V and 5 bases from J, and the germline ends sit 10 bases apart. CDR1 and CDR2 are read off the germline V gene as SQVTM and ANQGSEA. There are 11 amino acids in the CDR3, from cysteine to phenylalanine inclusive. Only the CDR3 DNA is retained, 33 bases long and in frame from the first base. The chain is assembled from TRBV29-1 and TRBJ1-2, with TRBD1 perhaps the D gene, on 5 matching bases. The sample taken for sequencing was PBMCs. This sequence was found in a woman younger than 45 in good health and CMV-seropositive. The CDR3 is CSVGRGYGYTF. The sequenced DNA is TGCAGCGTGGGACGGGGGTATGGCTACACCTTC. The full variable domain, completed from the reference TRBV29-1 and TRBJ1-2 proteins outside the CDR3, reads SAVISQKPSRDICQRGTSLTIQCQVDSQVTMMFWYRQQPGQSLTLIATANQGSEATYESGFVIDKFPISRPNLTFSTLTVSNMSPEDSSIYLCSVGRGYGYTFGSGTRLTVV.